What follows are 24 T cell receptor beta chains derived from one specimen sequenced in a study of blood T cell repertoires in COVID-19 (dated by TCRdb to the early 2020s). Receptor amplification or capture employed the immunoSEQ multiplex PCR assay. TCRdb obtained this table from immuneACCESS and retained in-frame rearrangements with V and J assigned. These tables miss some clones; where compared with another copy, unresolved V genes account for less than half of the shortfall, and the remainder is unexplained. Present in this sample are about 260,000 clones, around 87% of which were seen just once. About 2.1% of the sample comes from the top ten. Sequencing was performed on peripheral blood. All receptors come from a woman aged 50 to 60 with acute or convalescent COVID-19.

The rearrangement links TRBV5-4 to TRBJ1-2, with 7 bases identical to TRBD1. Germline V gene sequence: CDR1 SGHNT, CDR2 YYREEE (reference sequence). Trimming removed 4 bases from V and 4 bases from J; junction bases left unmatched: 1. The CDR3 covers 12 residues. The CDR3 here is CASSRDSYGYTF. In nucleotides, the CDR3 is TGTGCCAGCAGCCGGGACAGCTATGGCTACACCTTC.

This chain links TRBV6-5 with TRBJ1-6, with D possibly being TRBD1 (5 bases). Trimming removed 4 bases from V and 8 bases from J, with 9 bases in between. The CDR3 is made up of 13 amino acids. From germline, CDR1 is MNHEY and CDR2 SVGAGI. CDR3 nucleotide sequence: TGTGCCAGCAGTTCAGGGTCACATTCACCCCTCCACTTT. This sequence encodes CASSSGSHSPLHF.

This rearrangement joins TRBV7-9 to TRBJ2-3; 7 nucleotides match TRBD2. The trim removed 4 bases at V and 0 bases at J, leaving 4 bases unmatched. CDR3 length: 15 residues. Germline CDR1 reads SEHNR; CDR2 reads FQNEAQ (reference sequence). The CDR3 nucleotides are TGTGCCAGCAGCTCGAGCGGGGTGAGCACAGATACGCAGTATTTT. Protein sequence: CASSSSGVSTDTQYF.

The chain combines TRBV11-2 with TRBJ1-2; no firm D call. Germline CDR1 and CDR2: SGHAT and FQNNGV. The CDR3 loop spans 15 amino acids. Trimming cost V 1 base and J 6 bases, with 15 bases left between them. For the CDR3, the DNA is TGTGCCAGCAGCTTAGGCAGGCAGCGGTTGGATGGCTACACCTTC. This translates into CASSLGRQRLDGYTF.

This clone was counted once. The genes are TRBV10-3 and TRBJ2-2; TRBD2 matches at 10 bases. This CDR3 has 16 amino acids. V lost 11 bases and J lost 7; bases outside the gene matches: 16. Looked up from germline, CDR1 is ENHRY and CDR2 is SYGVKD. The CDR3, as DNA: TGTGCCTCCAGCCCTGCTGTAGCGGGAGGCTTCGGGGAGCTGTTTTTT. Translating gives CASSPAVAGGFGELFF.

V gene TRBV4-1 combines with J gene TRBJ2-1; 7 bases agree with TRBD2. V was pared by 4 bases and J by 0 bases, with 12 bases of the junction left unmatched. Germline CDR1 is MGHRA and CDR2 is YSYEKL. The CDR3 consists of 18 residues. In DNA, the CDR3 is TGCGCCAGCAGCCTCCGGACTTATGGCGGGAGCTCCTACAATGAGCAGTTCTTC. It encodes CASSLRTYGGSSYNEQFF.

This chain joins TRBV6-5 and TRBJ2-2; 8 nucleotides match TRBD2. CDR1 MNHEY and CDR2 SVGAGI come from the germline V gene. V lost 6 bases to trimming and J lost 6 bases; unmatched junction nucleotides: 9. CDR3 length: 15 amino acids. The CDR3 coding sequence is TGTGCCAGCAGCGGGACCGGGACTAGTTCCGGGGAGCTGTTTTTT. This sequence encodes CASSGTGTSSGELFF.

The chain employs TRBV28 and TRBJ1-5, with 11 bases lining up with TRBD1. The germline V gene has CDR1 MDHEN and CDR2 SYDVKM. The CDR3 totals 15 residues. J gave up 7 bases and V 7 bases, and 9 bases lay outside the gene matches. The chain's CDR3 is CASNWGGDRGQPQHF. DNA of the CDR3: TGTGCCAGCAACTGGGGAGGGGACAGGGGGCAGCCCCAGCATTTT.

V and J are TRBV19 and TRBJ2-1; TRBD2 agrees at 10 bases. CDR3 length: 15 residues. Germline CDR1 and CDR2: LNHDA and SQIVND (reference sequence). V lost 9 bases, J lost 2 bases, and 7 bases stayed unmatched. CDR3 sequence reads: CASTVTSGAYNEQFF. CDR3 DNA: TGTGCCAGCACGGTAACTAGCGGGGCCTACAATGAGCAGTTCTTC.

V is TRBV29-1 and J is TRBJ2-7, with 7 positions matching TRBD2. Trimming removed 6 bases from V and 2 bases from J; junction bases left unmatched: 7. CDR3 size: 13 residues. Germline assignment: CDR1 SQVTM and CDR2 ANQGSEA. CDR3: CSVQGAGPYEQYF. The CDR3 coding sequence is TGCAGCGTCCAGGGAGCGGGGCCCTACGAGCAGTACTTC.

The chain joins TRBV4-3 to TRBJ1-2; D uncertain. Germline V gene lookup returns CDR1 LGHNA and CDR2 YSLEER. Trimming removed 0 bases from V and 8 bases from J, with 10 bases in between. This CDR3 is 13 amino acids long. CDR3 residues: CASSQDWSGGYTF. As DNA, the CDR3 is TGCGCCAGCAGCCAAGATTGGTCAGGAGGCTACACCTTC.

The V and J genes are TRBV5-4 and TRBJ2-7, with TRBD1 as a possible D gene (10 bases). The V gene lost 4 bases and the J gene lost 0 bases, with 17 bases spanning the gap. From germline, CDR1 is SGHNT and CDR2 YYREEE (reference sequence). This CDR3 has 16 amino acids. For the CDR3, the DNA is TGTGCCAGCAGCGACAGGGGGCGGGGGGGCTCCTACGAGCAGTACTTC. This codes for CASSDRGRGGSYEQYF.

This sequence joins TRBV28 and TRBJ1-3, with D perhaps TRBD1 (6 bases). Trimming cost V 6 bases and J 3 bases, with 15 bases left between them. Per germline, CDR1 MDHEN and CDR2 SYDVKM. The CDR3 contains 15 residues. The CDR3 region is CASRGGGGGGNTIYF. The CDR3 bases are TGTGCCAGCAGGGGAGGGGGAGGAGGTGGAAACACCATATATTTT. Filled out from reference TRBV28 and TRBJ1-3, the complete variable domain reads DVKVTQSSRYLVKRTGEKVFLECVQDMDHENMFWYRQDPGLGLRLIYFSYDVKMKEKGDIPEGYSVSREKKERFSLILESASTNQTSMYLCASRGGGGGGNTIYFGEGSWLTVV.

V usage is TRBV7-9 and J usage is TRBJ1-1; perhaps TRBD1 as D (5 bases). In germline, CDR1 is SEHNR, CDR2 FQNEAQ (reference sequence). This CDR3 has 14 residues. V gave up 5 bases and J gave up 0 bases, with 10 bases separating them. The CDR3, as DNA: TGTGCCAGCAGCGTACGGACACTGAACACTGAAGCTTTCTTT. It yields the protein CASSVRTLNTEAFF.

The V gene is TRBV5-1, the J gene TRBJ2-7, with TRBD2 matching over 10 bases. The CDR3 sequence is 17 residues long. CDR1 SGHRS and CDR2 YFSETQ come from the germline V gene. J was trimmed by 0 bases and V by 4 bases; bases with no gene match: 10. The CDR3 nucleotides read TGCGCCAGCAGCCTTCTAGCGGGAGCTACCTACTCCTACGAGCAGTACTTC. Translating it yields CASSLLAGATYSYEQYF.

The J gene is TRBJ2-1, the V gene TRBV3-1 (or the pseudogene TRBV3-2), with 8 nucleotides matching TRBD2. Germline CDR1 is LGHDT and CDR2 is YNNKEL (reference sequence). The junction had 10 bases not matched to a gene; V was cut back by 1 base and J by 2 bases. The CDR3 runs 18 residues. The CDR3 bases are TGTGCCAGCAGCCAAGTTTGGGCTAGCGGGCTACCCTACAATGAGCAGTTCTTC. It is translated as CASSQVWASGLPYNEQFF.

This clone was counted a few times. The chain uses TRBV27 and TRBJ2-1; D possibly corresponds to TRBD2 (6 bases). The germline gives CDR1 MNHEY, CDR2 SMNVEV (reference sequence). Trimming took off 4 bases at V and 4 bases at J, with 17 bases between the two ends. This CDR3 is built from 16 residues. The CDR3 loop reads CASSSPGLGGYNEQFF. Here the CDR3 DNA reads TGTGCCAGCAGTTCCCCGGGACTTGGGGGGTACAATGAGCAGTTCTTC.

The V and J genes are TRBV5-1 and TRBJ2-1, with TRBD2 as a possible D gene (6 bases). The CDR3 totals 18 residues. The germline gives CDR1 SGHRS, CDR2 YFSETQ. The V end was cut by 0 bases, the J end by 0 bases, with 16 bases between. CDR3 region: CASSLARGSRDSYNEQFF. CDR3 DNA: TGCGCCAGCAGCTTGGCGCGGGGCAGCAGAGACTCCTACAATGAGCAGTTCTTC.

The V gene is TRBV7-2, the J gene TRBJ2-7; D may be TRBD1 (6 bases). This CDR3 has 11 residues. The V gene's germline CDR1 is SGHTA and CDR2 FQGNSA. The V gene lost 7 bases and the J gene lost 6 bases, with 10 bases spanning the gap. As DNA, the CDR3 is TGTGCCAGCAATTGGGGGCCCGAGCAGTACTTC. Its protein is CASNWGPEQYF.

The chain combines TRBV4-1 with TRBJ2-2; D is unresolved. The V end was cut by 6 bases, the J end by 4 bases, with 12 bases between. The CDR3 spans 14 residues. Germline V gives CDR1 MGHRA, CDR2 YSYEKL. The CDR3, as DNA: TGCGCCAGCAGTCTGGAGCGCCGCACCGGGGAGCTGTTTTTT. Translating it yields CASSLERRTGELFF.

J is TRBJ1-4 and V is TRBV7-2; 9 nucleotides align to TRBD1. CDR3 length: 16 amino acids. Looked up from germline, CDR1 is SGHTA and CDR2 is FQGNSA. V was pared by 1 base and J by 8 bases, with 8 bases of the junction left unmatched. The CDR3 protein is CASSLGSGQGGEKLFF. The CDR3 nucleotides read TGTGCCAGCAGCTTAGGGTCGGGACAGGGCGGCGAAAAACTGTTTTTT.

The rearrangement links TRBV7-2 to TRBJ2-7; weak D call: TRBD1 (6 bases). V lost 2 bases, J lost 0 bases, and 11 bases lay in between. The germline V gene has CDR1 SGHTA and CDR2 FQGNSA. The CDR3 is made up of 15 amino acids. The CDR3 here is CASSLSGQSSYEQYF. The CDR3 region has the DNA TGTGCCAGCAGCTTATCAGGACAGAGCTCCTACGAGCAGTACTTC.

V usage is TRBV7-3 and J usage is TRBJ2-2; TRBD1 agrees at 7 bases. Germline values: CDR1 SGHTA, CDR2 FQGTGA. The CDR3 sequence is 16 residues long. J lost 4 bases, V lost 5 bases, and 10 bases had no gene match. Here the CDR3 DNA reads TGTGCCAGCAGCCCGCGACAGGGTGGGCGCACCGGGGAGCTGTTTTTT. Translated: CASSPRQGGRTGELFF. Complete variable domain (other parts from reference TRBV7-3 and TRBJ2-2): GAGVSQTPSNKVTEKGKYVELRCDPISGHTALYWYRQSLGQGPEFLIYFQGTGAADDSGLPNDRFFAVRPEGSVSTLKIQRTERGDSAVYLCASSPRQGGRTGELFFGEGSRLTVL.

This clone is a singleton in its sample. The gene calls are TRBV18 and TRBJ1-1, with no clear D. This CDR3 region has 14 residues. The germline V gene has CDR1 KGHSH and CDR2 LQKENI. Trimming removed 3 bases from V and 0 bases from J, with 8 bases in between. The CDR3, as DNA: TGTGCCAGCTCACCCCGTGCGTTGAACACTGAAGCTTTCTTT. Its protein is CASSPRALNTEAFF.